This T cell receptor beta chain was captured in a study of T cell changes during pregnancy in multiple sclerosis. Using immunoSEQ multiplex PCR, the repertoire was profiled, and TCRdb retains in-frame clones only, with some absent. The data hold about 52,000 clones, with approximately 90% observed a single time. The V and J ends lost 4 bases and 4 bases, in that order; junction bases with no gene match: 12. CDR1 and CDR2 from the germline V gene are MNHEY and SVGAGI. The CDR3 extends over 16 amino acids. The chain uses TRBV6-5 and TRBJ1-2; 7 nucleotides agree with TRBD1. This sequence originates from a female donor in good health, enrolled as a control in a pregnancy study. Sequencing was performed on CD4+ T cells from peripheral blood mononuclear cells, taken after pregnancy. The CDR3 loop reads CASSFGGDSLLYGYTF. DNA of the CDR3: TGTGCCAGCAGTTTCGGGGGGGACAGCCTACTCTATGGCTACACCTTC.